The T cell receptor beta chain under discussion was sequenced for a study of blood T cell repertoires in COVID-19. About the research overall: Acute and convalescent COVID-19 samples came from the United States, Italy and Spain. T cells, B-cell-depleted T cells, or PBMCs supplied cDNA or gDNA.

In the original analysis: Estimation of nucleated cell counts relied on the amplification of reference gene primers. The data were produced by immunoSEQ multiplex PCR, yet TCRdb's version contains in-frame clones alone and is incomplete. V and J calls and clone size are those listed in that table; D and trimming were worked out from the DNA. Of tens of thousands of clones in the sample, 88% are singletons; the top ten hold roughly 4.5%. The length of the CDR3 is 13 residues. Germline V lookup: CDR1 SGHDT, CDR2 YYEEEE. V was trimmed by 5 bases and J by 0 bases, leaving 6 bases between them. This sequence was found in a woman aged 70-85 years with active COVID-19. Sequences were obtained from peripheral blood. V gene TRBV5-6 combines with J gene TRBJ2-4, with D maybe TRBD2 (5 bases). The CDR3, as DNA: TGTGCCAGCAGTGAGGGAGCCAAAAACATTCAGTACTTC. Amino acids: CASSEGAKNIQYF. The whole variable domain, filled in from reference TRBV5-6 and TRBJ2-4, reads DAGVTQSPTHLIKTRGQQVTLRCSPKSGHDTVSWYQQALGQGPQFIFQYYEEEERQRGNFPDRFSGHQFPNYSSELNVNALLLGDSALYLCASSEGAKNIQYFGAGTRLSVL.